These 22 T cell receptor beta chains came from one sample sequenced in a study of blood T cell repertoires in COVID-19. Some clones are missing from TCRdb's copy, which holds only in-frame ones; the method was immunoSEQ multiplex PCR. Here the sample spans approximately 290,000 clones, approximately 85% being singletons. The sequencing sample was made of PBMCs or T cells enriched from blood (not recorded which). These receptors came from a woman aged 25 to 39 who had recovered from COVID-19.

The rearrangement uses TRBV30 and TRBJ1-6; 9 bases fit TRBD1. V gave up 5 bases and J gave up 6 bases; unmatched junction bases: 5. Looked up from germline, CDR1 is GTSNPN and CDR2 is SVGIG (reference sequence). The CDR3 is 14 amino acids. DNA of the CDR3: TGTGCCTGGGGGCCGGGACAGGGTAATTCACCCCTCCACTTT. Protein sequence: CAWGPGQGNSPLHF.

V is TRBV28 and J is TRBJ1-6; D may be TRBD1 (6 bases). The V and J ends lost 7 bases and 13 bases respectively, with 17 bases between them. The CDR3 totals 13 residues. Germline lookup yields CDR1 MDHEN and CDR2 SYDVKM. The CDR3 here is CASNRDRLMPLHF. CDR3 nucleotides: TGTGCCAGCAATAGAGACAGGCTTATGCCCCTCCACTTT. The whole variable domain, filled in from reference TRBV28 and TRBJ1-6, reads DVKVTQSSRYLVKRTGEKVFLECVQDMDHENMFWYRQDPGLGLRLIYFSYDVKMKEKGDIPEGYSVSREKKERFSLILESASTNQTSMYLCASNRDRLMPLHFGNGTRLTVT.

This chain uses TRBV11-2 with TRBJ1-2, with 8 bases fitting TRBD1. There are 12 residues in the CDR3. With 4 bases clipped from V and 6 bases from J, the junction kept 1 base outside the gene matches. Germline CDR1 reads SGHAT; CDR2 reads FQNNGV. CDR3 DNA: TGTGCCAGCAGCTCAGGGGGCGATGGCTACACCTTC. Its translation: CASSSGGDGYTF.

V usage is TRBV4-2 and J usage is TRBJ2-2; D call uncertain. CDR3 length: 17 residues. Trimming cost V 1 base and J 5 bases, with 17 bases left between them. The germline V gene encodes CDR1 LGHNA and CDR2 YNFKEQ. This CDR3 is CASSQASVVVGTGELFF. The CDR3 DNA reads TGTGCCAGCAGCCAAGCTTCGGTCGTAGTCGGTACCGGGGAGCTGTTTTTT.

V is TRBV21-1 and J is TRBJ2-3; TRBD2, the table's D call, lacks a check against the DNA. TRBV21-1 is shown as a pseudogene. The CDR3 is made up of 13 amino acids. CDR3 nucleotide sequence: TGTGCCAGCAAAGACTACAGCACAGATACGCAGTATTTT. As protein: CASKDYSTDTQYF.

The V call is TRBV30, the J call TRBJ2-5; TRBD2 might be the D (6 bases). CDR3 length: 14 residues. Germline loops: CDR1 GTSNPN, CDR2 SVGIG (reference sequence). Trimming stripped 0 bases from V and 2 bases from J, with 10 bases between. CDR3 sequence reads: CAWSVAGGQETQYF. The CDR3 coding sequence is TGTGCCTGGAGTGTAGCGGGCGGACAAGAGACCCAGTACTTC.

V gene TRBV4-1 combines with J gene TRBJ2-1, with 7 nucleotides matching TRBD1. The CDR3 loop spans 19 amino acids. The trim removed 2 bases at V and 1 base at J, leaving 14 bases unmatched. Germline V CDR1 and CDR2: MGHRA, YSYEKL. CDR3 protein: CASSQLAGRQGGSYNEQFF. CDR3 bases: TGCGCCAGCAGCCAACTTGCGGGTCGACAGGGCGGATCCTACAATGAGCAGTTCTTC.

This clone has only one observation. V and J are TRBV2 and TRBJ2-5; 7 positions match TRBD2. Trimming at V came to 8 bases and at J to 5 bases, leaving 5 bases not matched to a gene. Germline values: CDR1 SNHLY, CDR2 FYNNEI. The CDR3 extends over 12 amino acids. Written as DNA, the CDR3 is TGTGCCAGCCATCGGGGAGGGGAGACCCAGTACTTC. As protein: CASHRGGETQYF. The full variable domain, completed using reference TRBV2 and TRBJ2-5, is EPEVTQTPSHQVTQMGQEVILRCVPISNHLYFYWYRQILGQKVEFLVSFYNNEISEKSEIFDDQFSVERPDGSNFTLKIRSTKLEDSAMYFCASHRGGETQYFGPGTRLLVL.

V and J are TRBV9 and TRBJ2-2; D unclear. This CDR3 is built from 15 residues. CDR1 is SGDLS and CDR2 is YYNGEE in the germline V gene. V was cut by 4 bases and J by 4 bases, with 14 bases left in between. CDR3 DNA: TGTGCCAGCAGCCCCCGTATCACAGCCACCGGGGAGCTGTTTTTT. It translates to CASSPRITATGELFF.

This chain connects TRBV10-3 to TRBJ1-4; 8 bases match TRBD1. Germline assignment: CDR1 ENHRY and CDR2 SYGVKD. Losses at the gene ends were 4 bases for V and 8 bases for J; bases not matched to a gene: 6. The CDR3 contains 14 residues. The CDR3 is CAISGTGFGEKLFF. Here the CDR3 DNA reads TGTGCCATCAGTGGGACAGGGTTTGGGGAAAAACTGTTTTTT.

V usage is TRBV7-2 and J usage is TRBJ1-6, with a possible D match to TRBD1 (6 bases). Germline CDR1 and CDR2: SGHTA and FQGNSA. This CDR3 is 15 amino acids long. Trimming took off 4 bases at V and 4 bases at J, with 11 bases between the two ends. CDR3 region: CASSSQDSYNSPLHF. The CDR3 region has the DNA TGTGCCAGCAGCTCCCAGGACAGTTATAATTCACCCCTCCACTTT.

This clone was detected only once. This chain uses TRBV28 with TRBJ2-7; perhaps TRBD1 as D (5 bases). CDR1 is MDHEN and CDR2 is SYDVKM in the germline V gene. The CDR3 is made up of 12 amino acids. The V end was cut by 5 bases, the J end by 4 bases, with 9 bases between. The CDR3: CASSVYRYEQYF. The CDR3 DNA sequence: TGTGCCAGCAGTGTCTACAGGTACGAGCAGTACTTC.

The chain combines TRBV5-6 with TRBJ1-2; D is possibly TRBD1 (5 bases). CDR1 SGHDT and CDR2 YYEEEE come from the germline V gene. The CDR3 consists of 15 residues. The V and J ends lost 2 bases and 5 bases respectively, with 16 bases between them. CDR3 DNA: TGTGCCAGCAGCTTTAGTGTTTCCGGGGGGTATGGCTACACCTTC. Translating it yields CASSFSVSGGYGYTF.

This clone was picked up a small number of times. The chain carries TRBV28 and TRBJ2-1; D is unclear. Looked up from germline, CDR1 is MDHEN and CDR2 is SYDVKM. There are 13 residues in the CDR3. V lost 6 bases and J lost 9, with 15 bases in between. The CDR3 coding sequence is TGTGCCAGCAGACTATTGATAGGTGGTGAGCAGTTCTTC. Translation gives CASRLLIGGEQFF. The full variable domain, in which reference TRBV28 and TRBJ2-1 provide the parts outside the CDR3, is DVKVTQSSRYLVKRTGEKVFLECVQDMDHENMFWYRQDPGLGLRLIYFSYDVKMKEKGDIPEGYSVSREKKERFSLILESASTNQTSMYLCASRLLIGGEQFFGPGTRLTVL.

The chain recombines TRBV21-1 with TRBJ2-3; the table names TRBD2, a call not compared with the DNA. TRBV21-1 represents a pseudogene. The CDR3 sequence is 13 residues long. CDR3 sequence: CASSRRQTDTQYF. CDR3 bases: TGTGCCAGCAGCCGGAGGCAGACAGATACGCAGTATTTT.

This clone was seen just once. This chain uses TRBV2 with TRBJ2-6; no definite D call. V was cut by 3 bases and J by 2 bases, with 11 bases left in between. CDR3 length equals 16 residues. Per the germline V gene, CDR1 is SNHLY and CDR2 is FYNNEI. CDR3 coding DNA: TGTGCCAGCAGTGAGCCGAGTATGACTGGGGCCAACGTCCTGACTTTC. The encoded protein is CASSEPSMTGANVLTF. Supplemented by reference TRBV2 and TRBJ2-6, the full variable domain reads EPEVTQTPSHQVTQMGQEVILRCVPISNHLYFYWYRQILGQKVEFLVSFYNNEISEKSEIFDDQFSVERPDGSNFTLKIRSTKLEDSAMYFCASSEPSMTGANVLTFGAGSRLTVL.

This chain joins TRBV6-5 and TRBJ2-2; perhaps TRBD1 as D (6 bases). CDR3 length: 15 amino acids. V lost 2 bases, J lost 9 bases, and 16 bases lay in between. The germline gives CDR1 MNHEY, CDR2 SVGAGI. The CDR3 is CASSYPYTGSWELFF. CDR3 nucleotide sequence: TGTGCCAGCAGTTACCCGTACACAGGGTCATGGGAGCTGTTTTTT.

J is TRBJ1-2 and V is TRBV28, with 12 bases aligning to TRBD1. This CDR3 comprises 12 residues. Germline assignment: CDR1 MDHEN and CDR2 SYDVKM. Losses at the gene ends were 8 bases for V and 8 bases for J; bases not matched to a gene: 3. The CDR3: CASGTGGAGYTF. The CDR3, as DNA: TGTGCCAGCGGGACAGGGGGCGCCGGCTACACCTTC.

This clone has more than one count but fewer than ten. This chain joins TRBV7-9 and TRBJ2-7; the match to TRBD2 covers 9 bases. V was pared by 5 bases and J by 3 bases, with 5 bases of the junction left unmatched. The CDR3 is 14 residues long. Per the germline V gene, CDR1 is SEHNR and CDR2 is FQNEAQ (reference sequence). CDR3 loop: CASSILAGLYEQYF. CDR3 in DNA: TGTGCCAGCAGCATACTAGCGGGCCTCTACGAGCAGTACTTC.

This sequence joins TRBV6-5 and TRBJ1-5, with 9 nucleotides matching TRBD1. CDR3 size: 14 residues. The V gene end was trimmed by 6 bases and the J gene end by 5 bases; junction bases not matched to a gene: 5. Germline V gene data show CDR1 as MNHEY and CDR2 as SVGAGI. The CDR3 nucleotides are TGTGCCAGCAGCATGGGACAGGGTCATCAGCCCCAGCATTTT. This encodes CASSMGQGHQPQHF.

Written as DNA, the CDR3 is TGTGCCAGCAGCCCTTTCTGGGACTTTAGCAATCAGCCCCAGCATTTT. Translating it yields CASSPFWDFSNQPQHF. The rearrangement joins TRBV6-2 or TRBV6-3 to TRBJ1-5; maybe TRBD1 (5 bases). Deletions cut 6 bases from V and 0 bases from J, with 15 bases between. Germline CDR1 is MNHEY and CDR2 is SVGEGT. CDR3 length: 16 amino acids.

The chain joins TRBV6-5 to TRBJ1-1, with D possibly matching TRBD1 (5 bases). The CDR3 length is 10 residues. V was clipped by 7 bases and J by 8 bases, with 8 bases between them. The germline CDR1 and CDR2 sequences are MNHEY and SVGAGI. CDR3: CASIGAEAFF. CDR3 in DNA: TGTGCCAGCATAGGGGCGGAAGCTTTCTTT.